This entry concerns a single T cell receptor (beta chain). Its antigen has not been determined. The record has no base qualities; no much larger clone is one base away. These data come from a study of cytomegalovirus exposure and HLA in healthy donors (dated by TCRdb to 2016 to 2017). Concerning the study at large: According to an earlier analysis of 587 of the donors, roughly 180 million T cells yielded 117 million unique TCR beta sequences and about 300 Gb of sequence data. An early release that covered roughly 600 HLA-typed donors contained around 330 gigabases of sequencing data and 80 million or so unique TCR sequences. Of the roughly 400 genotyped donors, approximately 82% fell in the genetic ancestry cluster associated with self-reported Caucasian donors. The study aimed to test whether signatures of past pathogen exposure could be identified by cataloging public T cell receptors. The study profiled the T cell repertoires of hundreds of subjects by immunosequencing and related them to cytomegalovirus serostatus. Along with the roughly 670-subject first cohort, a separate validation cohort of some 130 different subjects was used. To predict cytomegalovirus infection status, the study combined high-throughput TCR immunosequencing, statistical association of individual TCRs with disease status, and machine learning. In a later analysis, previously published TCR beta repertoires from fewer than 750 donors were re-analyzed and high-resolution HLA genotyping was added so that TCR occurrence patterns could be studied. The later analysis used no new phenotypic data to find candidate immune exposures, relying instead on TCR beta sequences and their occurrence across donors. An earlier analysis of several hundred of the donors used high-throughput TCR beta sequencing to judge whether each TCR beta V gene segment behaved as functional or pseudogenic. Donor age, sex, ethnicity and CMV serostatus were compiled alongside the repertoire data. A later genetic analysis took genome-wide SNP genotypes for about 60% of the roughly 670 donors and used that subset as a discovery cohort. Every repertoire in the discovery cohort had been generated on one and the same sequencing platform. Both class I and class II loci were covered by HLA typing, at four-digit resolution. The number of typed donors differed by locus: roughly 629-640 for A, B, C, DRB1 and DQB1; 500 to 550 for DQA1; fewer than 610 for DPA1; and 400 to 480 for DPB1. Because of strong linkage in the cohort, a few DR-DQ haplotypes were treated as single units for association and clustering. Across 398 genotyped donors of the cohort, an average of approximately 240,000 unique TCR beta nucleotide sequences per donor were sequenced, and 15% to 20% of those sequences were non-productive. Broader findings and caveats from the paper: A few of the identified cytomegalovirus-associated TCR beta chains were confirmed in vitro to be specific for cytomegalovirus antigens. According to a later analysis, most CMV-associated TCR beta chains appeared to be HLA-restricted, and the HLA associations seemed to be driven largely by CMV exposure. The study listed 170 or so TCR beta chains as associated with cytomegalovirus. Broadly in line with IMGT annotations, most TCR beta V segments showed up in productive rearrangements about 90% or about 30% of the time in an earlier analysis of a few hundred of the donors. Because some donors lacked HLA typing at each locus, the association tests relied only on the typed subset. The presence/absence analyses assumed that sequencing depth was roughly uniform across donors, and that assumption may not be true. Across donors, most TCR sequences were observed very rarely, whereas some public TCRs were present in many individuals. For the cohort, immune exposure information was limited to CMV serostatus. Because counts were too low, 15 to 20 rarely observed V segments, including chromosome 9 orphons, were excluded from the earlier analysis of 587 of the donors. Some IMGT-functional V segments, including TRBV6-2 and TRBV6-3, could not be distinguished by the 87-base-pair reads and were therefore excluded. Several of the top co-occurrence clusters appeared to be linked to parvovirus B19, influenza, CMV and Epstein-Barr virus, according to a later analysis. The sequencing pipeline was judged likely to have produced a cluster of highly shared sequence variants as a technical artifact. A later analysis associated about 17,000 TCR beta sequences with specific HLA alleles at a false discovery rate of 0.05. The classifier was reported to diagnose cytomegalovirus status with high specificity and sensitivity in both the original cohort and the validation cohort. A further reported finding was that TCR beta sequences accurately predicted the HLA-A and HLA-B alleles for most subjects in the first cohort. An association between a missense DCLRE1C variant and V-gene and J-gene trimming of TCR beta chains was found in a later genetic analysis and replicated in an independent cohort. According to a later analysis, TCR association rates differed among HLA loci, with DRB1 alleles showing the most associated TCRs and HLA-C alleles showing the fewest. Correlated functional status among segregating V segments might reflect linkage disequilibrium, but an unknown experimental factor could not be ruled out. A later genetic analysis reported fewer N-insertions in productive TCRs among donors in an Asian-associated ancestry cluster than the roughly 620-donor mean. Strong co-occurrence of HLA alleles, especially DR and DQ, made assigning TCR associations to individual alleles difficult. The cohort was sequenced for TCR beta chains only, and without alpha or paired-chain data the features that could be detected were limited. It was suggested by the authors that the approach could potentially be generalized to other disease states and immunological phenotypes. In a later analysis, HLA-associated TCR beta chains were found to be more clonally expanded and to have lower generation probabilities than equally common non-associated chains.

Libraries were constructed by the immunoSEQ multiplex PCR assay. A mixture of 60 forward primers for TCR Vbeta segments and 13 reverse primers for TCR Jbeta segments was used in the multiplex PCR. Amplification of the CDR3 region of rearranged TCR beta genes was performed with a multiplex PCR assay on genomic DNA. Amplified TCR beta libraries were sequenced as 87-base-pair reads on the Illumina HiSeq System. The study's own analysis went as follows. A later analysis counted approximately 84 million unique TCR beta chains across the 500 to 850 repertoires, and some 11 million of these chains were shared by at least two donors. Raw reads were error-corrected and collapsed into unique sequences with a nearest-neighbor algorithm that merged closely related sequences to remove PCR and sequencing errors. CDR3 sequences were aligned to IMGT reference sequences to assign V, D and J gene segments. For a sequence to be retained, a match of at least six nucleotides was required to both a V gene segment and a J gene segment. A rearrangement counted as productive if the CDR3 had no stop codons and remained in frame with V and J, and every other rearrangement counted as non-productive. CDR3 was defined by IMGT convention, running from the second conserved V-encoded cysteine to the conserved J-encoded phenylalanine. In an earlier analysis of around 540 of the donors, sequences lacking an unambiguous match to a single V gene segment were excluded. In an earlier analysis of 587 of the donors, V segments were called functional above 56.7% productive rearrangements and were called segregating when the between-donor standard deviation exceeded 5%. To diagnose cytomegalovirus status from the catalog of TCR beta chain sequences, a statistical classification framework was built. V and J gene assignment, in a later analysis, came from comparing TCR nucleotide sequences with IMGT/GENE-DB human TR gene sequences. A later analysis assigned CDR3 sequences and most-parsimonious VDJ recombination scenarios with the TCRdist pipeline. A later analysis defined each TCR beta chain by its CDR3 amino acid sequence plus V-gene family, and excluded reads lacking a unique V-gene family. In a later analysis, around 650 highly shared, low-generation-probability nucleotide sequences were removed to address suspected cross-contamination and a sequencing artifact. In a later analysis, a clonal expansion index was calculated for each public chain from normalized within-repertoire ranks of inferred template counts. Generation probabilities in a later analysis came from a VDJ recombination model fitted to out-of-frame rearrangements, and those results were checked against IGoR. A later analysis scored TCR-TCR, TCR-HLA and TCR-CMV co-occurrence with hypergeometric tests, applying a repertoire-size bias correction to TCR pairs. False discovery rates were estimated in a later analysis by permuting HLA or CMV assignments 20 times. In a later analysis, co-occurring TCRs were grouped using DBSCAN, with TCRdist sequence similarity added in when clustering inside HLA-allele-positive subsets. Co-occurrence clustering excluded repertoires with fewer than 30,000 or more than 120,000 public chains, plus five with anomalous nucleotide sharing. Sourced from immuneACCESS, this table was stored by TCRdb with only in-frame sequences that have V and J called. A share of the clones is absent; for the studies checked, an unresolved V gene accounts for under half, and the remainder has no known explanation. That table furnishes V, J and clone size, whereas the DNA furnished D and trimming. The sample table contains around 280,000 clones; only one count was recorded for about 87% of them. The ten largest clones take up about 2.3% of the sample.

The germline V gene specifies SGHVS as CDR1 and FNYEAQ as CDR2. V and J are truncated by 8 bases and 4 bases respectively, leaving an intervening sequence of 14 bases. Counted from cysteine to phenylalanine, this CDR3 has 14 amino acids. Only the CDR3 DNA stays, 42 bases, in frame from base 1. In total, 666 healthy bone marrow donors made up the cohort. All cohort members were sampled while nominally healthy, although unrecorded immune exposures were likely present. The donor tested CMV seronegative, placing the donor among the 350 to 400 seronegative members of the cohort. A peripheral blood sample was collected from each donor, and TCR beta sequencing was performed on peripheral blood mononuclear cells. Genomic DNA was extracted from the blood cell samples with the Qiagen DNeasy Blood Extraction Kit.

The specimen was PBMCs. The receptor comes from a woman between 18 and 29 years old in good health and CMV-seronegative. The chain joins TRBV7-6 to TRBJ1-4, with a weak D call of TRBD1 (6 bases match). The CDR3 is CASSTGGFNEKLFF. The DNA reads TGTGCCAGCTCTACGGGGGGCTTTAATGAAAAACTGTTTTTT.